This TCR beta chain was recorded in a study of T cell repertoires in cytomegalovirus infection. The wider study: Selected CMV epitopes included recently identified HLA-C-restricted ones as well as well-studied HLA-B-restricted ones. It was the public TCR beta signatures that indicated both CMV infection and matching HLA type. Study-level findings and limits: Ex vivo responses were dominated by HLA-C-restricted CMV-specific TCR beta clonotypes. Identification of carriers of CMV plus the relevant HLA was performed using cumulative public TCR beta family frequency.

Deletions cut 4 bases from V and 10 bases from J, with 11 bases between. The CDR3 is 11 amino acids. The V gene's germline CDR1 is SQVTM and CDR2 ANQGSEA. Worth noting for this clonotype: Its matching antigen is unknown.

TCRdb re-called the reads through MiXCR, storing one row per CDR3 protein. The table has about 900,000 distinct CDR3 sequences, roughly 30% seen once. Material: cultured CD8+ T cells from PBMCs, obtained from culture after CMV antigen stimulation. The clonotype was recovered from a human donor in good health (CMV status not recorded). Some clones in this sample may be carry-over from other donors' samples. The J gene is TRBJ2-1, the V gene TRBV29-1; perhaps TRBD1 as D (6 bases). The CDR3, as DNA: TGCAGCGTTGCCCCGGACAGAGAGCAGTTCTTC. Residues: CSVAPDREQFF.